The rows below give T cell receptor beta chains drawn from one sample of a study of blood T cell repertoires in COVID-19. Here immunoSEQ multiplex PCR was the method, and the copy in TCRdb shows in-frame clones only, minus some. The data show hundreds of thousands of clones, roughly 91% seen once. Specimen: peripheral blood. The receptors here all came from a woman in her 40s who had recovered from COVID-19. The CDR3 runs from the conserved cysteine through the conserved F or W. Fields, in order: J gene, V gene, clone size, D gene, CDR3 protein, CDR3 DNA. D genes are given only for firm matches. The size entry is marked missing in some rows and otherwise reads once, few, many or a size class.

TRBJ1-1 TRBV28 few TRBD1 CASSLGTGGTEAFF TGTGCCAGCAGTTTAGGGACAGGGGGGACTGAAGCTTTCTTT
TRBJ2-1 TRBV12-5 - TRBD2 CASGLGLAGGLEQFF TGTGCTAGTGGTTTGGGTCTAGCGGGAGGGCTTGAGCAGTTCTTC
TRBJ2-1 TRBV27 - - CASGAGTYNEQFF TGTGCCAGCGGGGCGGGAACCTACAATGAGCAGTTCTTC
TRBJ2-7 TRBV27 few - CASSLQGLIREQYF TGTGCCAGCAGTCTACAAGGACTAATCCGGGAGCAGTACTTC
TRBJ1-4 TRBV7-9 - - CASTRERQKLFF TGTGCCAGCACCCGGGAGCGGCAAAAACTGTTTTTT
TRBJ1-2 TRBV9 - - CARGCGYTF TGTGCCAGGGGCTGTGGCTACACCTTC
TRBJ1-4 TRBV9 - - CASSPQQGTLGEKLFF TGTGCCAGCAGCCCTCAACAGGGAACCCTTGGTGAAAAACTGTTTTTT
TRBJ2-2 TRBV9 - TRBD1 CASRHGQGGGELFF TGTGCCAGCAGACATGGACAGGGTGGCGGGGAGCTGTTTTTT
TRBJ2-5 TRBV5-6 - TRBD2 CASSFSLVGLRGSGETQYF TGTGCCAGCAGCTTTTCTTTAGTTGGCCTTCGCGGGAGCGGGGAGACCCAGTACTTC
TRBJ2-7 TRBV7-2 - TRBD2 CASSLVLAAYEQYF TGTGCCAGCAGCTTAGTGCTAGCGGCCTACGAGCAGTACTTC
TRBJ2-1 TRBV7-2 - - CASSPRTPSADEQFF TGTGCCAGCAGCCCCCGAACCCCTAGCGCCGATGAGCAGTTCTTC